What follows are 27 T cell receptor beta chains derived from one specimen sequenced in a study of shared clonotypes between healthy human individuals. Only in-frame clones appear in the TCRdb table, and some are missing; sequencing was by immunoSEQ multiplex PCR. The data hold hundreds of thousands of clones, with 74% observed a single time. The sample comprised memory CD4+ T cells sorted from blood. As for subset: CD45RA-negative fraction. Source of these receptors: a woman in her 30s in good health.

The rearrangement joins TRBV5-1 to TRBJ2-3; possibly TRBD1 or TRBD2 for D (5 bases each). The ends were cut back, 6 bases at V and 2 bases at J, with 13 bases in the middle. The CDR3 consists of 14 residues. Germline CDR1 SGHRS, CDR2 YFSETQ. The CDR3 DNA is TGCGCCAGCAACCCCGGGACGGCCACAGATACGCAGTATTTT. Translated, it gives CASNPGTATDTQYF. The full variable domain, its missing parts supplied by reference TRBV5-1 and TRBJ2-3, is KAGVTQTPRYLIKTRGQQVTLSCSPISGHRSVSWYQQTPGQGLQFLFEYFSETQRNKGNFPGRFSGRQFSNSRSEMNVSTLELGDSALYLCASNPGTATDTQYFGPGTRLTVL.

Notes on this clone: Other nucleotide sequences from this sample produce the same CDR3. In DNA, the CDR3 is TGTGCCAGCAGCTTAAGGGGACAGGACACAGATACGCAGTATTTT. Its translation: CASSLRGQDTDTQYF. The chain has TRBV7-9 and TRBJ2-3; 8 bases map to TRBD1. With V trimmed by 2 bases and J by 2 bases, 3 bases remained unmatched. Germline CDR1 reads SEHNR; CDR2 reads FQNEAQ (reference sequence). The CDR3 totals 15 residues.

The chain has TRBV28 and TRBJ1-1; D is unclear. Trimming took off 3 bases at V and 3 bases at J, with 5 bases between the two ends. Germline V lookup: CDR1 MDHEN, CDR2 SYDVKM. The CDR3 length is 12 residues. CDR3 nucleotides: TGTGCCAGCAGTTTTATGGACACTGAAGCTTTCTTT. Encoded protein: CASSFMDTEAFF. Supplemented by reference TRBV28 and TRBJ1-1, the full variable domain reads DVKVTQSSRYLVKRTGEKVFLECVQDMDHENMFWYRQDPGLGLRLIYFSYDVKMKEKGDIPEGYSVSREKKERFSLILESASTNQTSMYLCASSFMDTEAFFGQGTRLTVV.

The V call is TRBV11-3, the J call TRBJ2-5; possible D gene TRBD2, 5 bases. This CDR3 is 13 amino acids long. Trimming removed 5 bases at V and 3 bases at J, with 10 bases between. CDR1 and CDR2 (germline): SGHNT, YENEEA. DNA of the CDR3: TGTGCCAGCAGCCTTAGCGCCGAAGAGACCCAGTACTTC. It encodes CASSLSAEETQYF.

Concerning this clone itself: At the DNA level, this CDR3 is encoded by other sequences in the same sample as well. The gene calls are TRBV28 and TRBJ1-1; no clear D. Trimming stripped 5 bases from V and 1 base from J, with 8 bases between. The germline CDR1 and CDR2 sequences are MDHEN and SYDVKM. CDR3 size: 13 residues. Written as DNA, the CDR3 is TGTGCCAGCAGTCGTTTCACGAACACTGAAGCTTTCTTT. Translated, it gives CASSRFTNTEAFF.

This clone was found a few times. The CDR3 coding sequence is TGTGCCAGCATTATGGACAGGGGGCAAGGTCAGCCCCAGCATTTT. Residues: CASIMDRGQGQPQHF. The V gene is TRBV28, the J gene TRBJ1-5; 11 bases are shared with TRBD1. Germline trimming cut 7 bases from V and 6 bases from J; bases unmatched to any gene: 8. The CDR3 length is 15 residues. The germline CDR1 and CDR2 sequences are MDHEN and SYDVKM.

This clone was detected only a few times. The V and J genes are TRBV15 and TRBJ2-7, with D possibly being TRBD1 (6 bases). V was pared by 0 bases and J by 5 bases, with 11 bases between. Looked up from germline, CDR1 is LNHNV and CDR2 is YYDKDF (reference sequence). This CDR3 comprises 14 residues. This CDR3 reads CATSRDRPGDEQYF. The CDR3 DNA follows: TGTGCCACCAGCAGAGATCGTCCAGGGGACGAGCAGTACTTC.

This clone was observed a single time. CDR3 nucleotide sequence: TGTGCCAGCAGTTACGTGGCTAGCCTGGAGACCCAGTACTTC. Translation gives CASSYVASLETQYF. This chain links TRBV6-6 with TRBJ2-5; possible D gene TRBD2, 5 bases. CDR3 size: 14 residues. V lost 2 bases and J lost 5, with 12 bases in between. CDR1 MNHNY and CDR2 SVGAGI come from the germline V gene (reference sequence).

The V gene is TRBV9, the J gene TRBJ2-5; TRBD2 agrees at 15 bases. The CDR3 extends over 16 amino acids. The germline V gene encodes CDR1 SGDLS and CDR2 YYNGEE. The junction had 6 bases not matched to a gene; V was cut back by 4 bases and J by 5 bases. CDR3 bases: TGTGCCAGCAGCCAAGGACTAGCGGGAGGGCAGGAGACCCAGTACTTC. Protein product: CASSQGLAGGQETQYF.

This chain joins TRBV6-5 and TRBJ2-7; TRBD1 matches 7 bases. CDR1 is MNHEY and CDR2 is SVGAGI in the germline V gene. V was clipped by 6 bases and J by 2 bases; unmatched bases: 7. The CDR3 is made up of 14 amino acids. CDR3 sequence (DNA): TGTGCCAGCAGAAGTAACGGACAGGCCTACGAGCAGTACTTC. Translated, it gives CASRSNGQAYEQYF.

This chain joins TRBV2 and TRBJ1-4; D is unclear. Trimming left V 2 bases short and J 3 bases short, with 10 bases between. This CDR3 contains 15 residues. Germline V gene sequence: CDR1 SNHLY, CDR2 FYNNEI. This CDR3 is CASSESPWSNEKLFF. Written as DNA, the CDR3 is TGTGCCAGCAGTGAATCCCCCTGGTCTAATGAAAAACTGTTTTTT.

The CDR3 here is CASSAGLAGVGDEQYF. The CDR3 DNA follows: TGTGCCAGCTCAGCGGGACTAGCGGGAGTAGGTGACGAGCAGTACTTC. The gene calls are TRBV18 and TRBJ2-7, with 14 bases identical to TRBD2. Germline CDR1 and CDR2: KGHSH and LQKENI. This CDR3 has 16 residues. The V and J ends lost 5 bases and 5 bases, in that order; junction bases with no gene match: 8.

This clone was seen repeatedly, ten times or more. The rearrangement links TRBV27 to TRBJ2-1, with TRBD2 matching over 8 bases. Germline loops: CDR1 MNHEY, CDR2 SMNVEV (reference sequence). The CDR3 length is 15 residues. V gave up 5 bases and J gave up 5 bases; unmatched junction bases: 8. In DNA form, the CDR3 reads TGTGCCAGCAGTAACCCGGGACTAGGCGACAATGAGCAGTTCTTC. It translates to CASSNPGLGDNEQFF.

V usage is TRBV18 and J usage is TRBJ2-7, with TRBD2 matching 9 bases. J lost 6 bases, V lost 6 bases, and 9 bases had no gene match. From germline, CDR1 is KGHSH and CDR2 LQKENI. This CDR3 contains 14 residues. The chain's CDR3 is CASSNSGSSIEQYF. The CDR3 coding sequence is TGTGCCAGCTCCAATAGCGGGAGTAGTATCGAGCAGTACTTC.

This clone was recorded many times. This chain uses TRBV2 with TRBJ1-2; 9 positions agree with TRBD1. The CDR3 is made up of 15 amino acids. The germline V gene has CDR1 SNHLY and CDR2 FYNNEI. V shed 8 bases, J shed 6 bases, and the junction held 13 bases outside the gene matches. The CDR3 sequence is CASSKTVQGADGYTF. The CDR3 DNA reads TGTGCCAGCTCGAAAACAGTACAGGGGGCTGATGGCTACACCTTC.

The chain employs TRBV7-9 and TRBJ2-7, with 7 bases fitting TRBD2. Germline-derived CDR1 and CDR2 are SEHNR and FQNEAQ (reference sequence). With 5 bases clipped from V and 3 bases from J, the junction kept 13 bases outside the gene matches. The CDR3 covers 16 residues. The CDR3 bases are TGTGCCAGCAGCCCTAATAGCGGGTCTAGCGACTACGAGCAGTACTTC. It translates to CASSPNSGSSDYEQYF. Drawing the rest from reference TRBV7-9 and TRBJ2-7, the complete variable domain is DTGVSQNPRHKITKRGQNVTFRCDPISEHNRLYWYRQTLGQGPEFLTYFQNEAQLEKSRLLSDRFSAERPKGSFSTLEIQRTEQGDSAMYLCASSPNSGSSDYEQYFGPGTRLTVT.

This chain uses TRBV6-1 with TRBJ2-1, with D perhaps TRBD1 or TRBD2 (6 bases each). Germline assignment: CDR1 MNHNS and CDR2 SASEGT. Trimming removed 4 bases from V and 1 base from J, with 11 bases in between. The CDR3 is 15 amino acids. CDR3 amino acids: CASSGGGQSYNEQFF. Written as DNA, the CDR3 is TGTGCCAGCAGTGGTGGGGGGCAGTCCTACAATGAGCAGTTCTTC.

This chain connects TRBV5-4 to TRBJ2-3; possible D gene TRBD1, 6 bases. This CDR3 has 16 amino acids. V was shortened by 2 bases and J by 11 bases, with 24 bases between the two germline ends. Looked up from germline, CDR1 is SGHNT and CDR2 is YYREEE (reference sequence). The CDR3 DNA reads TGTGCCAGCAGCTTCGTTCCAGGGGTGGGGACAAGTTTGCAGTATTTT. Amino acids: CASSFVPGVGTSLQYF.

This rearrangement joins TRBV19 to TRBJ1-2, with 12 nucleotides matching TRBD1. The ends lost 5 bases at V and 4 bases at J; junction bases unmatched: 2. Looked up from germline, CDR1 is LNHDA and CDR2 is SQIVND (reference sequence). The CDR3 covers 14 residues. This CDR3 is CASSGTGGTYGYTF. The CDR3 DNA is TGTGCCAGTAGTGGGACAGGGGGCACCTATGGCTACACCTTC.

The rearrangement uses TRBV19 and TRBJ1-2, with D unclear. The CDR3 covers 14 residues. V was shortened by 0 bases and J by 3 bases, with 8 bases between the two germline ends. Germline-derived CDR1 and CDR2 are LNHDA and SQIVND (reference sequence). The CDR3 region is CASSIDPSDYGYTF. CDR3 bases: TGTGCCAGTAGTATAGATCCGTCAGACTATGGCTACACCTTC.

The rearrangement uses TRBV7-2 and TRBJ1-2; 7 nucleotides line up with TRBD1. The CDR3 has 15 residues. The germline gives CDR1 SGHTA, CDR2 FQGNSA. V lost 1 base to trimming and J lost 4 bases; unmatched junction nucleotides: 6. Here the CDR3 reads CASSLVSGQTYGYTF. The DNA for the CDR3 is TGTGCCAGCAGCTTAGTTTCGGGACAGACCTATGGCTACACCTTC.

This chain links TRBV15 with TRBJ1-4, with D unclear. The germline gives CDR1 LNHNV, CDR2 YYDKDF (reference sequence). The CDR3 covers 13 residues. Trimming cost V 8 bases and J 5 bases, with 12 bases left between them. The CDR3 DNA sequence: TGTGCCACCTCGGTACTTGCCAATGAAAAACTGTTTTTT. This codes for CATSVLANEKLFF.

V and J are TRBV28 and TRBJ2-6, with D unresolved. CDR3 size: 14 residues. Deletions cut 6 bases from V and 0 bases from J, with 6 bases between. Germline CDR1 reads MDHEN; CDR2 reads SYDVKM. DNA of the CDR3: TGTGCCAGCAGCATGGGCTCTGGGGCCAACGTCCTGACTTTC. This sequence encodes CASSMGSGANVLTF.

The chain is built from TRBV18 and TRBJ2-6; D not certain. Germline V CDR1 and CDR2: KGHSH, LQKENI. V lost 5 bases and J 1 base, leaving 0 bases between the germline ends. The CDR3 runs to 12 residues. CDR3 nucleotide sequence: TGTGCCAGCTCATCTGGGGCCAACGTCCTGACTTTC. This translates into CASSSGANVLTF. Using reference TRBV18 and TRBJ2-6 for the parts outside the CDR3, the full variable domain is NAGVMQNPRHLVRRRGQEARLRCSPMKGHSHVYWYRQLPEEGLKFMVYLQKENIIDESGMPKERFSAEFPKEGPSILRIQQVVRGDSAAYFCASSSGANVLTFGAGSRLTVL.

The CDR3 here is CATTTGGVSSYEQYF. DNA for the CDR3: TGTGCCACTACGACTGGGGGGGTAAGCTCCTACGAGCAGTACTTC. The rearrangement uses TRBV28 and TRBJ2-7; 7 bases fit TRBD2. V trimming: 10 bases; J trimming: 0 bases; junction bases outside the gene matches: 12. Germline V gene lookup returns CDR1 MDHEN and CDR2 SYDVKM. This CDR3 has 15 residues.

This clone has more than one count but fewer than ten. V gene TRBV4-1 combines with J gene TRBJ1-5; tentative D call: TRBD1 (6 bases). The germline V gene encodes CDR1 MGHRA and CDR2 YSYEKL. The CDR3 loop spans 15 amino acids. V gave up 0 bases and J gave up 4 bases, with 10 bases separating them. The CDR3 sequence is CASSQDRTENQPQHF. In nucleotides, the CDR3 is TGCGCCAGCAGCCAAGATCGGACAGAGAATCAGCCCCAGCATTTT.

The chain carries TRBV28 and TRBJ2-7; 10 nucleotides agree with TRBD1. V shed 6 bases and J 6 bases; nucleotides not matched to a gene: 14. Germline V lookup: CDR1 MDHEN, CDR2 SYDVKM. This CDR3 comprises 16 residues. This CDR3 is CASRKLTGGLSTEQYF. The CDR3 region has the DNA TGTGCCAGCAGGAAGTTGACAGGGGGCCTATCGACCGAGCAGTACTTC.